These T cell receptor beta chains were read from a single sample in a study of a mutant IDH1 vaccine in newly diagnosed glioma. This table comes from immunoSEQ multiplex PCR, and its TCRdb copy is limited to in-frame clones, with some not included. The top ten clones hold approximately 7.1% of a sample with tens of thousands of clones, approximately 78% of them seen once. These receptors have no identified antigens. Sequenced material: PBMCs, taken from a glioma patient whose treatment included an IDH1 peptide vaccine. These receptors were obtained from a woman in her late teens or twenties with glioma. Each CDR3 is given with its conserved first and last residue. D genes are given only for firm matches. Clone size is given for some rows only: seen once, a few or many times, or a class if the clone is expanded.

j_call,cdr3_length,d_call,clone_size,v_call,cdr3_nt,cdr3_aa
TRBJ2-2,15,NA,NA,TRBV25-1,TGTGCCAGCAGTGTCGCGAATATCCGGACCGGGGAGCTGTTTTTT,CASSVANIRTGELFF
TRBJ2-2,17,NA,few,TRBV19,TGTGCCAGTAGTAAGGGGGGCCCGGCAACGAACACCGGGGAGCTGTTTTTT,CASSKGGPATNTGELFF
TRBJ2-3,14,NA,NA,TRBV4-1,TGCGCCAGCAGCCCCCCGCGGAGCACAGATACGCAGTATTTT,CASSPPRSTDTQYF
TRBJ1-2,14,NA,NA,TRBV5-1,TGCGCCAGACATGGGGGGCTTCCTAACTATGGCTACACCTTC,CARHGGLPNYGYTF
TRBJ2-1,19,TRBD2,NA,TRBV19,TGTGCCAGTAGTATTTCGGGACTAGCGGGGGCCCGCTCCTACAATGAGCAGTTCTTC,CASSISGLAGARSYNEQFF
TRBJ1-5,16,TRBD1,NA,TRBV5-6,TGTGCCAGCAGCCTCATGCACACAGGGGGGAAGCAGCCCCAGCATTTT,CASSLMHTGGKQPQHF
TRBJ2-7,13,NA,NA,TRBV29-1,TGCAGCGCCGAAAAAGACGAATCCTACGAGCAGTACTTC,CSAEKDESYEQYF
TRBJ1-2,18,TRBD1,NA,TRBV19,TGTGCCAGTAGTATAGATCGGTTTCCCGGGACAGGGGGGGAGTTCTACACCTTC,CASSIDRFPGTGGEFYTF
TRBJ2-7,14,NA,NA,TRBV7-9,TGTGCCAGCAGCTTAGAGGGCAGCTTCTACGAGCAGTACTTC,CASSLEGSFYEQYF
TRBJ2-3,14,TRBD2,NA,TRBV30,TGTGCCTGGATGGCGGGGGACCGCACAGATACGCAGTATTTT,CAWMAGDRTDTQYF
TRBJ1-4,15,NA,NA,TRBV5-6,TGTGCCAGCAGCTTGAATGGACCCGGATACGAAAAACTGTTTTTT,CASSLNGPGYEKLFF
TRBJ2-3,16,NA,few,TRBV15,TGTGCCACCAGCAGAGTAGGGCAGGGGGGTGGAGATACGCAGTATTTT,CATSRVGQGGGDTQYF
TRBJ2-5,15,NA,once,TRBV18,TGTGCCAGCTCACCATGGAGGGTCGGGGAGGAGACCCAGTACTTC,CASSPWRVGEETQYF
TRBJ2-2,16,TRBD1,NA,TRBV5-4,TGTGCCAGCAGACCCGGACAGGGGGCCTTTGGCGGGGAGCTGTTTTTT,CASRPGQGAFGGELFF
TRBJ2-7,13,NA,NA,TRBV27,TGTGCCAGCTCTACTCTGGGCGGCTACGAGCAGTACTTC,CASSTLGGYEQYF
TRBJ1-5,15,NA,NA,TRBV2,TGTGCCAGCAGTGCGGCGGACTCTAACAATCAGCCCCAGCATTTT,CASSAADSNNQPQHF
TRBJ1-2,15,NA,NA,TRBV4-2,TGTGCCAGCAGCCAACCAGAAGTTAGCTGGAGCGGCTACACCTTC,CASSQPEVSWSGYTF
TRBJ2-5,16,NA,NA,TRBV27,TGTGCCAGCAGTTTATTATCCGGAGCATACCAAGAGACCCAGTACTTC,CASSLLSGAYQETQYF
TRBJ2-5,12,NA,NA,TRBV2,TGTGCCAGCAGTGAGGATTGGGGGACCCAGTACTTC,CASSEDWGTQYF
TRBJ2-3,16,NA,NA,TRBV11-2,TGTGCCAGCAGCTTAGTGTCGACAAGGAAGACAGATACGCAGTATTTT,CASSLVSTRKTDTQYF
TRBJ2-1,14,NA,NA,TRBV5-6,TGTGCCAGCAGCTTGGTGGGACGTGCCAATGAGCAGTTCTTC,CASSLVGRANEQFF
TRBJ2-7,12,NA,NA,TRBV11-3,TGTGCCAGCAGCTTAGCAGTCTACGAGCAGTACTTC,CASSLAVYEQYF
TRBJ1-1,15,TRBD1,NA,TRBV7-9,TGTGCCAGCAGCAGAGGACAGGGGGAAATGGATGAAGCTTTCTTT,CASSRGQGEMDEAFF
TRBJ1-5,15,NA,NA,TRBV4-1,TGCGCCAGCAGCCAAGGAGCGGCAGTAGGTGAGCCCCAGCATTTT,CASSQGAAVGEPQHF
TRBJ2-2,15,TRBD1,NA,TRBV19,TGTGCCAGTAGTCAAACAGGGGACAACACCGGGGAGCTGTTTTTT,CASSQTGDNTGELFF
TRBJ2-7,15,NA,NA,TRBV7-2,TGTGCCAGCAGCTTTACAGGGTTTGTGGGATACGAGCAGTACTTC,CASSFTGFVGYEQYF
TRBJ1-5,14,NA,NA,TRBV19,TGTGCCAGTAGTTGGGAGAATAGCAATCAGCCCCAGCATTTT,CASSWENSNQPQHF
TRBJ2-3,12,NA,few,TRBV29-1,TGCAGCATGAGCGGGAGCACAGATACGCAGTATTTT,CSMSGSTDTQYF
TRBJ2-1,14,NA,NA,TRBV5-4,TGTGCCAGCAGTTGGGAGGGGGGGTACAATGAGCAGTTCTTC,CASSWEGGYNEQFF
TRBJ2-3,14,NA,NA,TRBV10-3,TGTGCCATCAGTGAGTCGATCGGCAGGAGCAAAGGGATATTT,CAISESIGRSKGIF
TRBJ1-5,14,NA,NA,TRBV6-1,TGTGCCAGTCGCCCTTTCGGGCAGGGTCAGCCCCAGCATTTT,CASRPFGQGQPQHF
TRBJ2-7,16,TRBD1,NA,TRBV28,TGTGCCAGCAGTTTATATTCCGGGACAGGGACCTACGAGCAGTACTTC,CASSLYSGTGTYEQYF
TRBJ1-1,14,NA,NA,TRBV25-1,TGTGCCAGCGGGGACCCAGGGTTGGGCACTGAAGCTTTCTTT,CASGDPGLGTEAFF
TRBJ2-1,13,NA,few,TRBV18,TGTGCCAGCTCATTTTTGGGAGTAGATGAGCAGTTCTTC,CASSFLGVDEQFF
TRBJ1-1,14,TRBD1,few,TRBV28,TGTGCCAGCTCATACGGGGGACAGGGCACTGAAGCTTTCTTT,CASSYGGQGTEAFF
TRBJ1-5,13,NA,NA,TRBV7-2,TGTGCCAGCAGCTTAGAAAAGGGTCAGCCCCAGCATTTT,CASSLEKGQPQHF
TRBJ2-5,22,TRBD2,NA,TRBV12-5,TGTGCTAGTGGTTTTCTTGGGGACCTCCGTCCGGGACTAGCGGGAGTGGGAGAGACCCAGTACTTC,CASGFLGDLRPGLAGVGETQYF